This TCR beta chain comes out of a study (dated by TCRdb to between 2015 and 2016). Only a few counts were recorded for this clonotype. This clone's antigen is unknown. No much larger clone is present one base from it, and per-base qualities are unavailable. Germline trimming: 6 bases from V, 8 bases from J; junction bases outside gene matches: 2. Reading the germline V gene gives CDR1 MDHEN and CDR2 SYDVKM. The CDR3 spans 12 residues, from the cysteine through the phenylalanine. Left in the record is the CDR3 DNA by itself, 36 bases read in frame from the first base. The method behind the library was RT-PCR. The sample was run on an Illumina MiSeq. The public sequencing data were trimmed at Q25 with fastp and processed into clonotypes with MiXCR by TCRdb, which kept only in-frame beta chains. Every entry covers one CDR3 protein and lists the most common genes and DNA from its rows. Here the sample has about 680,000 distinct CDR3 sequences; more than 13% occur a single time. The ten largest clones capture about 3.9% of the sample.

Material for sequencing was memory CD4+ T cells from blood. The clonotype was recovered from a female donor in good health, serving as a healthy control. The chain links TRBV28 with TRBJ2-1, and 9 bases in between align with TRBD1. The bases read TGTGCCAGCAGACGACAGGGGGATGAGCAGTTCTTC. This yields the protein CASRRQGDEQFF.